This T cell receptor beta chain was retrieved from a study of cytomegalovirus exposure and HLA in healthy donors. Study conclusions and caveats: Productive rates of about 90% or about 30% were seen for most TCR beta V segments in an earlier analysis.

Concerning this clone itself: Antigen specificity is unknown.

PCR primers comprised 60 Vbeta and 13 Jbeta primers. Profiling relied on immunoSEQ multiplex PCR, and the TCRdb table lists in-frame clones only, not all of them. This sample carries over 150,000 clones, about 80% of them seen once, and the ten largest clones take 3.7%. This receptor was obtained from a woman aged 60-75 years in good health and CMV-seropositive. Sequenced input: PBMCs.

CDR3 amino acids: CASSFQGNTEAFF. The DNA for the CDR3 is TGTGCCAGCAGCTTCCAGGGGAACACTGAAGCTTTCTTT. The rearrangement joins TRBV5-5 to TRBJ1-1; possible D gene TRBD1, 5 bases. V dropped 2 bases and J dropped 1 base, with 6 bases sitting between them. The CDR3 is 13 amino acids. In germline, CDR1 is SGHKS, CDR2 YYEKEE (reference sequence).